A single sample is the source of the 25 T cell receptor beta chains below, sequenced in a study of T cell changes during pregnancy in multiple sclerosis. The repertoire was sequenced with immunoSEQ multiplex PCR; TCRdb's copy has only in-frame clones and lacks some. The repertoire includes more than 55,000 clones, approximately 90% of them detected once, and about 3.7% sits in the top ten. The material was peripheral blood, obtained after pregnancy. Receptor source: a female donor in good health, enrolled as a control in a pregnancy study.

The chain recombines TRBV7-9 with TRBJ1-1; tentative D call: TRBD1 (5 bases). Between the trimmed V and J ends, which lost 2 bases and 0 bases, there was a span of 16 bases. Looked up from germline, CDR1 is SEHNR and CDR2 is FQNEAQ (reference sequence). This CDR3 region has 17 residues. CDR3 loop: CASSLLTEIFMNTEAFF. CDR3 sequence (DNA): TGTGCCAGCAGCTTATTGACAGAGATTTTCATGAACACTGAAGCTTTCTTT.

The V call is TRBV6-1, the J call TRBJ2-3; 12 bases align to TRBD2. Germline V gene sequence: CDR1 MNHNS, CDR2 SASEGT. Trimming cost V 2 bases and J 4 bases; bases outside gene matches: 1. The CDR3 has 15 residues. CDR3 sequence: CASSELAGGPDTQYF. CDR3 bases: TGTGCCAGCAGTGAACTAGCGGGGGGGCCAGATACGCAGTATTTT.

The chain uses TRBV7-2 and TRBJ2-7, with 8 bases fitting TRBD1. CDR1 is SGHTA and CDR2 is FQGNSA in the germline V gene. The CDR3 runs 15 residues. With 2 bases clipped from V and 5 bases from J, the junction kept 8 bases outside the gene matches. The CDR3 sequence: CASSLTGTGVHEQYF. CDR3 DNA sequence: TGTGCCAGCAGCTTAACCGGGACAGGTGTCCACGAGCAGTACTTC.

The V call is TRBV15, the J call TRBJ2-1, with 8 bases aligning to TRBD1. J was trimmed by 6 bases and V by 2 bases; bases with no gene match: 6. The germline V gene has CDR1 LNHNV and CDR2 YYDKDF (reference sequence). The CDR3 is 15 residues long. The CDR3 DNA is TGTGCCACCAGCAGACCCGGACAGGGATCCAATGAGCAGTTCTTC. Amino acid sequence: CATSRPGQGSNEQFF.

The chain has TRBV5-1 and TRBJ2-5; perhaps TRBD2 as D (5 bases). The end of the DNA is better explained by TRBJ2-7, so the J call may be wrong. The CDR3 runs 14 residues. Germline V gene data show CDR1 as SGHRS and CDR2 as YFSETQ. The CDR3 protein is CASSLGGVTYEQYF. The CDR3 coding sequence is TGCGCCAGCAGCTTGGGGGGAGTAACCTACGAGCAGTACTTC.

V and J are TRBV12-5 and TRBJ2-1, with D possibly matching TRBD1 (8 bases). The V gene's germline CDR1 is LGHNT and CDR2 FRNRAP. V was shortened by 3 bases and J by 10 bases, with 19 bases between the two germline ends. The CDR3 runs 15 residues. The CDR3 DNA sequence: TGTGCTAGTGGTTTCACAGGGGGGGGACTCGGGGAGCAGTTCTTC. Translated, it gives CASGFTGGGLGEQFF.

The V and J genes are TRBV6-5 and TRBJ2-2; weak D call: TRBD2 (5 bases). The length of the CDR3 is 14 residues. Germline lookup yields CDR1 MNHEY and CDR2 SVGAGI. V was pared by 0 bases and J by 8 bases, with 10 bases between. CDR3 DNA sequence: TGTGCCAGCAGTTACTCGGACGGGGTAGGGGAGCTGTTTTTT. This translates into CASSYSDGVGELFF.

For the CDR3, the DNA is TGTGCCAGCAGCGTAGGGGCAGGGGAACACTATGGCTACACCTTC. Protein product: CASSVGAGEHYGYTF. This rearrangement joins TRBV9 to TRBJ1-2; TRBD1 is a possible D gene (6 bases). Germline V gives CDR1 SGDLS, CDR2 YYNGEE. The CDR3 has 15 residues. V gave up 0 bases and J gave up 3 bases, with 12 bases separating them.

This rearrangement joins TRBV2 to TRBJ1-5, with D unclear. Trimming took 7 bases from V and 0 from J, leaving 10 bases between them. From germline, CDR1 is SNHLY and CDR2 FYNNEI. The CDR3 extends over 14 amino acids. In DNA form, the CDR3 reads TGTGCCAGCATGAGGGCTTATAGCAATCAGCCCCAGCATTTT. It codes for CASMRAYSNQPQHF.

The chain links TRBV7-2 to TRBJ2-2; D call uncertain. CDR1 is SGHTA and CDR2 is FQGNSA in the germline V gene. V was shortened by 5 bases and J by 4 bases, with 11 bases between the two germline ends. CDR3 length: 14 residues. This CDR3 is CASSLMRATGELFF. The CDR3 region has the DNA TGTGCCAGCAGCCTAATGAGAGCCACCGGGGAGCTGTTTTTT.

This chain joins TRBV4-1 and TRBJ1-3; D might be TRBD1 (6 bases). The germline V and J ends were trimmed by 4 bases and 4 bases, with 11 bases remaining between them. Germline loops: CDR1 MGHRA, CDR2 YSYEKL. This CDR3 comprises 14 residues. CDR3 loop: CASSLQGVGNTIYF. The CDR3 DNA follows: TGCGCCAGCAGCCTACAGGGTGTGGGAAACACCATATATTTT.

CDR3 coding DNA: TGTGCCACCAGCAGAGAAGCGACGGCAGATACGCAGTATTTT. Its translation is CATSREATADTQYF. The rearrangement links TRBV15 to TRBJ2-3; unclear D gene. CDR3 size: 14 residues. Germline CDR1 LNHNV, CDR2 YYDKDF (reference sequence). Trimming stripped 0 bases from V and 4 bases from J, with 8 bases between.

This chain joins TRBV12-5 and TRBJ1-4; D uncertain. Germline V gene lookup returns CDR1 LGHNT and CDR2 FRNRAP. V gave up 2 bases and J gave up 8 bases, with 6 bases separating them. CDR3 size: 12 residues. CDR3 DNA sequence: TGTGCTAGTGGTTTGAATATAGAAAAACTGTTTTTT. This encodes CASGLNIEKLFF.

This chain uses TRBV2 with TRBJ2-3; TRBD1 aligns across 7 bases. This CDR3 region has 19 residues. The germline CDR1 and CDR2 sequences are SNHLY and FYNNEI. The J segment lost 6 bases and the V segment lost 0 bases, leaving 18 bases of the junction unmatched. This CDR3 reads CASSEAPQKGASGWDTQYF. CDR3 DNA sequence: TGTGCCAGCAGTGAAGCGCCTCAAAAGGGGGCATCAGGTTGGGATACGCAGTATTTT.

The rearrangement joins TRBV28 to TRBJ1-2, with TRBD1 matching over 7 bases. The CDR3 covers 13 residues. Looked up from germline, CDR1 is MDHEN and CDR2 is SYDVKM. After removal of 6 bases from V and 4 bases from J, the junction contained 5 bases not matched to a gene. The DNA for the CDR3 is TGTGCCAGCAGCCTAGGGGACAGCTATGGCTACACCTTC. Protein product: CASSLGDSYGYTF.

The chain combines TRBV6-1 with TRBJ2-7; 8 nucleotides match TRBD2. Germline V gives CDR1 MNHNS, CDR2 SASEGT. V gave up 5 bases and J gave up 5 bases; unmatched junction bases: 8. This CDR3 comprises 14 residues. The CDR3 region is CASSPPGGLDEQYF. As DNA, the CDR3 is TGTGCCAGCAGTCCTCCGGGGGGGCTGGACGAGCAGTACTTC.

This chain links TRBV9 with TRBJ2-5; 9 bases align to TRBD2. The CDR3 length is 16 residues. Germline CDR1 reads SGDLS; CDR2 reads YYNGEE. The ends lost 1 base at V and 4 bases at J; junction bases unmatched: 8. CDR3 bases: TGTGCCAGCAGCGTATTTAGCGGGAGTGGTGGAGAGACCCAGTACTTC. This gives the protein CASSVFSGSGGETQYF.

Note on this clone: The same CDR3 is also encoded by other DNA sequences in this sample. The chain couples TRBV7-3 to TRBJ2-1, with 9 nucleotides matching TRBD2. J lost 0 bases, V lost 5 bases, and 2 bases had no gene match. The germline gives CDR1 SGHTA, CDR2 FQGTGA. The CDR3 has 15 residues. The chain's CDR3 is CASSLSGSSYNEQFF. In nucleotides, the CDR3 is TGTGCCAGCAGCCTTAGCGGGAGCTCCTACAATGAGCAGTTCTTC. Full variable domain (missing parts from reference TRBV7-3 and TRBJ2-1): GAGVSQTPSNKVTEKGKYVELRCDPISGHTALYWYRQSLGQGPEFLIYFQGTGAADDSGLPNDRFFAVRPEGSVSTLKIQRTERGDSAVYLCASSLSGSSYNEQFFGPGTRLTVL.

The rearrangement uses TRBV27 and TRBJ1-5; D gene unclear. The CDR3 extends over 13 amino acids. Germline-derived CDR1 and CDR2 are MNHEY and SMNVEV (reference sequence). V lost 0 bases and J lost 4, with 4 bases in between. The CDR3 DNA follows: TGTGCCAGCAGTTTATCTGAGAATCAGCCCCAGCATTTT. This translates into CASSLSENQPQHF.

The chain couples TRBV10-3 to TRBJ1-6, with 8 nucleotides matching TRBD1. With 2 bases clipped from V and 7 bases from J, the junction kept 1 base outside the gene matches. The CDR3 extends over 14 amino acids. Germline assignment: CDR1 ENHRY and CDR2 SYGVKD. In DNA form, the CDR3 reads TGTGCCATCAGTGAGCGGGACAGGAATTCACCCCTCCACTTT. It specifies CAISERDRNSPLHF.

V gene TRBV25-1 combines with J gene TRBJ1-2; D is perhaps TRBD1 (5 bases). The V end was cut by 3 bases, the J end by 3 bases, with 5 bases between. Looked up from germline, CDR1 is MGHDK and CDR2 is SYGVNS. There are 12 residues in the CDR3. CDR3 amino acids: CASSDRDYGYTF. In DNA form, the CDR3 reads TGTGCCAGCAGTGACAGGGACTATGGCTACACCTTC.

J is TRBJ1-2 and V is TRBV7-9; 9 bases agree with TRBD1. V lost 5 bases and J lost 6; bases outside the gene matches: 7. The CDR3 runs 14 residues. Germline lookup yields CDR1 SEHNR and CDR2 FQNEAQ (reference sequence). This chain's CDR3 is CASSQWTGEDGYTF. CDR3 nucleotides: TGTGCCAGCAGCCAATGGACAGGGGAGGATGGCTACACCTTC.

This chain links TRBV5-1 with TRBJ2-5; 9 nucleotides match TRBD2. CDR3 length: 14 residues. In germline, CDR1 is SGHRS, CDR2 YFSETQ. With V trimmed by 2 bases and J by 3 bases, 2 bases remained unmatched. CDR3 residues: CASSLRLAEETQYF. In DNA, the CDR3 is TGCGCCAGCAGCTTACGACTAGCGGAAGAGACCCAGTACTTC.

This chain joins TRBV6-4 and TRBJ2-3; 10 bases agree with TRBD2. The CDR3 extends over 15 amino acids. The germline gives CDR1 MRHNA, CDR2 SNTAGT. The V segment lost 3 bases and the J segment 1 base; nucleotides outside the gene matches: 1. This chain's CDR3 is CASSEGTSGTDTQYF. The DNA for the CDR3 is TGTGCCAGCAGTGAGGGGACTAGCGGCACAGATACGCAGTATTTT.

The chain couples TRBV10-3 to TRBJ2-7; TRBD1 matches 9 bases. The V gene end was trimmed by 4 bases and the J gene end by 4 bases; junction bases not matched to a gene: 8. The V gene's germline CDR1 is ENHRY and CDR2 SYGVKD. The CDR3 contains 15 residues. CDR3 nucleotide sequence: TGTGCCATCAGTGGAGGGGACAGGGTGGGTTACGAGCAGTACTTC. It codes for CAISGGDRVGYEQYF.